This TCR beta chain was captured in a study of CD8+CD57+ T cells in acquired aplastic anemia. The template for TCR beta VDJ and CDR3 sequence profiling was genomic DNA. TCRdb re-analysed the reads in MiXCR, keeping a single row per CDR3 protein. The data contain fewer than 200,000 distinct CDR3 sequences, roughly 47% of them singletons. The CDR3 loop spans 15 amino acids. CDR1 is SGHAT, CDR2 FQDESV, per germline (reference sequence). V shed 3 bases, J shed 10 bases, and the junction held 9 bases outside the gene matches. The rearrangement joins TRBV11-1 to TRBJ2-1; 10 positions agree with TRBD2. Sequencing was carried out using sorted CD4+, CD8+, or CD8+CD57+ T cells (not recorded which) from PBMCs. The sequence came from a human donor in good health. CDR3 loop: CASSFGTSGVREQFF. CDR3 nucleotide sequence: TGTGCCAGCAGCTTCGGTACTAGCGGGGTCCGGGAGCAGTTCTTC.